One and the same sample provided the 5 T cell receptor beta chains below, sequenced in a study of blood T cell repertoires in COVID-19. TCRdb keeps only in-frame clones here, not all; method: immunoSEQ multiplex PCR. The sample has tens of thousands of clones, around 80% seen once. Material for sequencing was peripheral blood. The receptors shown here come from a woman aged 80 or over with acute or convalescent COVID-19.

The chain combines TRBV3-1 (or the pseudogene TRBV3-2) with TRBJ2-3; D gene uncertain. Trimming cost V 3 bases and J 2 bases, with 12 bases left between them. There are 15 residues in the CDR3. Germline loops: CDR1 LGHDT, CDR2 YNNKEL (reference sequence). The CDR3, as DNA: TGTGCCAGCAGCCATTCCCCACTCCTCACAGATACGCAGTATTTT. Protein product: CASSHSPLLTDTQYF.

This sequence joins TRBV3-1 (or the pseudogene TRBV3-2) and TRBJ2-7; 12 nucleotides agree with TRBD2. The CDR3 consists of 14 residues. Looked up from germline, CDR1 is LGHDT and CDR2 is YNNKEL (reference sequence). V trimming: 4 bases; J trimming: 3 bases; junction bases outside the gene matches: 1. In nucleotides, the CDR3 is TGTGCCAGCAGCCGGACTAGCGGGGTCTACGAGCAGTACTTC. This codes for CASSRTSGVYEQYF.

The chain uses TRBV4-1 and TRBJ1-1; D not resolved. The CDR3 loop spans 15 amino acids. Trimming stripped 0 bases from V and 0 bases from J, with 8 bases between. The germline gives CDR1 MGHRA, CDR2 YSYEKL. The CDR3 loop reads CASSQDPPVNTEAFF. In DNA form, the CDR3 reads TGCGCCAGCAGCCAAGATCCCCCGGTGAACACTGAAGCTTTCTTT.

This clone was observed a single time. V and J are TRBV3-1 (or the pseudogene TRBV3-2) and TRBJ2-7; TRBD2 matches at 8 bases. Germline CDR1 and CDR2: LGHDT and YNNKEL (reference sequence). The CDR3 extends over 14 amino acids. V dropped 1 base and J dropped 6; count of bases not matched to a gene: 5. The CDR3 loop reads CASSQAAGGAEQYF. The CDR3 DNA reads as TGTGCCAGCAGCCAAGCCGCCGGGGGGGCCGAGCAGTACTTC.

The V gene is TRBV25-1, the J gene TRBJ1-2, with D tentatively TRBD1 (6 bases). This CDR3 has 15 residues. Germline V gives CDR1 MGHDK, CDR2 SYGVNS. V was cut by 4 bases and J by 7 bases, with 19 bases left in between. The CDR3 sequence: CASSAGGLFIFGYTF. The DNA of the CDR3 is TGTGCCAGCAGTGCCGGGGGGCTCTTCATTTTTGGCTACACCTTC.